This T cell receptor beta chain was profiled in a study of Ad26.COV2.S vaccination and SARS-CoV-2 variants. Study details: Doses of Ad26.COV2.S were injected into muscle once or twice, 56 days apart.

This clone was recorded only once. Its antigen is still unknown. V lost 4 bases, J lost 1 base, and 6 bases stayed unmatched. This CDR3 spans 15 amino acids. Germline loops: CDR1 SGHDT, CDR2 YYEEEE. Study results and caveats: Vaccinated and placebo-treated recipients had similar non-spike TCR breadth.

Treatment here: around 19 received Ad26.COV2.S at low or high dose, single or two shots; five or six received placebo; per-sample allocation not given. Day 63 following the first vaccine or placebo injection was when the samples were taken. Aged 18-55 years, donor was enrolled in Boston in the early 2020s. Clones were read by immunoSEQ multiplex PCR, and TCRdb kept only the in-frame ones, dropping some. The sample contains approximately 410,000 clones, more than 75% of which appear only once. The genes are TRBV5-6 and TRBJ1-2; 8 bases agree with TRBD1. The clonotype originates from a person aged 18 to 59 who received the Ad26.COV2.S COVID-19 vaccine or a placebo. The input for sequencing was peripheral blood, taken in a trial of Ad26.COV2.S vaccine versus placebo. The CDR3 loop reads CASSVDRGLNYGYTF. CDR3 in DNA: TGTGCCAGCAGCGTAGACAGGGGACTTAACTATGGCTACACCTTC.